This TCR beta chain was recorded in a study of circulating tumor DNA in untreated peripheral T-cell lymphoma. V lost 1 base, J lost 0 bases, and 10 bases lay in between. Germline V gene sequence: CDR1 LNHNV, CDR2 YYDKDF (reference sequence). This CDR3 comprises 17 residues. Produced via immunoSEQ multiplex PCR; TCRdb's table is partial and in-frame only. The sample includes thousands of clones, approximately 77% of them seen just once. The chain couples TRBV15 to TRBJ1-6; D remains unclear. Sequencing used tumor tissue. The clonotype originates from a human donor with peripheral T-cell lymphoma. This chain's CDR3 is CATSRGGGISYNSPLHF. CDR3 coding DNA: TGTGCCACCAGCAGAGGTGGAGGGATCTCCTATAATTCACCCCTCCACTTT.